This entry lists 17 T cell receptor beta chains sequenced from one sample in a study of cytomegalovirus exposure and HLA in healthy donors (dated by TCRdb to about 2017). Library preparation employed the immunoSEQ multiplex PCR assay. Entries here come from immuneACCESS through TCRdb and include only in-frame sequences with V and J called. Some clones fail to appear in such tables; in the studies checked, an unresolved V gene covers under half of the shortfall, and the cause of the remainder is unknown. This sample comprises roughly 220,000 clones, 75% to 90% of them detected only once. Around 15% of the sample is taken by the ten largest. Sample: PBMCs. These receptor sequences come from a woman aged 25 to 39 in good health and CMV-seropositive.

The gene calls are TRBV7-9 and TRBJ2-3, with a weak D call TRBD2 (6 bases). CDR3 length: 13 amino acids. Germline CDR1 SEHNR, CDR2 FQNEAQ (reference sequence). V was shortened by 8 bases and J by 2 bases, with 11 bases between the two germline ends. CDR3 residues: CASGDSPTDTQYF. In DNA, the CDR3 is TGTGCCAGCGGGGACTCTCCCACAGATACGCAGTATTTT.

V is TRBV9 and J is TRBJ2-2; D is unresolved. Germline V gives CDR1 SGDLS, CDR2 YYNGEE. The CDR3 runs 12 residues. V was trimmed by 5 bases and J by 2 bases, leaving 4 bases between them. CDR3: CASRANTGELFF. Written as DNA, the CDR3 is TGTGCCAGCAGGGCTAACACCGGGGAGCTGTTTTTT. Drawing the rest from reference TRBV9 and TRBJ2-2, the complete variable domain is DSGVTQTPKHLITATGQRVTLRCSPRSGDLSVYWYQQSLDQGLQFLIQYYNGEERAKGNILERFSAQQFPDLHSELNLSSLELGDSALYFCASRANTGELFFGEGSRLTVL.

The chain has TRBV4-1 and TRBJ2-7; D is perhaps TRBD1 or TRBD2 (5 bases each). There are 13 residues in the CDR3. Per germline, CDR1 MGHRA and CDR2 YSYEKL. Trimming took off 4 bases at V and 5 bases at J, with 12 bases between the two ends. The CDR3 coding sequence is TGCGCCAGCAGCCCACCGGGGCAGAACGAGCAGTACTTC. It yields the protein CASSPPGQNEQYF.

This chain uses TRBV25-1 with TRBJ2-5; unclear D gene. The V and J ends lost 4 bases and 2 bases respectively, with 11 bases between them. The germline CDR1 and CDR2 sequences are MGHDK and SYGVNS. The CDR3 sequence is 14 residues long. The CDR3 is CASSVSAEQETQYF. The CDR3 DNA reads TGTGCCAGCAGTGTATCAGCCGAACAAGAGACCCAGTACTTC.

The chain recombines TRBV28 with TRBJ1-2; TRBD1 matches at 9 bases. The CDR3 has 15 amino acids. Trimming took 5 bases from V and 5 from J; bases not matched to a gene: 9. The V gene's germline CDR1 is MDHEN and CDR2 SYDVKM. The CDR3 nucleotides read TGTGCCAGCAGTCCCAGACAGGGGGTCCTGTATGGCTACACCTTC. It yields the protein CASSPRQGVLYGYTF.

The chain has TRBV15 and TRBJ2-7; 8 bases match TRBD1. In germline, CDR1 is LNHNV, CDR2 YYDKDF (reference sequence). V shed 4 bases, J shed 4 bases, and the junction held 21 bases outside the gene matches. The CDR3 consists of 19 residues. The CDR3 DNA is TGTGCCACCAGCAAAGCAGGACAGGGTCTCCTCTCACGGTCTTACGAGCAGTACTTC. Translating gives CATSKAGQGLLSRSYEQYF.

V is TRBV13 and J is TRBJ2-7; possibly TRBD1 or TRBD2 for D (5 bases each). V was cut by 5 bases and J by 2 bases, with 16 bases left in between. The germline V gene has CDR1 PRHDT and CDR2 FYEKMQ (reference sequence). There are 15 residues in the CDR3. In DNA, the CDR3 is TGTGCCAGCAGCCCGCACCGGGACGGTACCTACGAGCAGTACTTC. Amino acid sequence: CASSPHRDGTYEQYF.

The table lists this clone with a few counts. The chain combines TRBV5-1 with TRBJ1-2; TRBD1 matches 10 bases. Germline V gives CDR1 SGHRS, CDR2 YFSETQ. The CDR3 totals 16 residues. Germline trimming cut 0 bases from V and 8 bases from J; bases unmatched to any gene: 10. The CDR3 sequence is CASSLVSGQGKRGYTF. The CDR3 nucleotides are TGCGCCAGCAGCTTGGTTTCGGGACAGGGGAAAAGGGGCTACACCTTC. Full variable domain (outside the CDR3, taken from reference TRBV5-1 and TRBJ1-2): KAGVTQTPRYLIKTRGQQVTLSCSPISGHRSVSWYQQTPGQGLQFLFEYFSETQRNKGNFPGRFSGRQFSNSRSEMNVSTLELGDSALYLCASSLVSGQGKRGYTFGSGTRLTVV.

The chain carries TRBV29-1 and TRBJ2-1; 9 bases fit TRBD1. Trimming took 7 bases from V and 8 from J; bases not matched to a gene: 9. Germline lookup yields CDR1 SQVTM and CDR2 ANQGSEA. This CDR3 is 13 amino acids long. The CDR3 coding sequence is TGCAGCGCTCCGGGACAGGGTATCTATGAGCAGTTCTTC. It yields the protein CSAPGQGIYEQFF.

The chain employs TRBV6-1 and TRBJ2-1, with D perhaps TRBD2 (6 bases). This CDR3 region has 12 residues. V was pared by 7 bases and J by 6 bases, with 10 bases between. Germline CDR1 reads MNHNS; CDR2 reads SASEGT. CDR3 in amino acids: CASTAGLNEQFF. CDR3 bases: TGTGCCAGCACGGCGGGACTCAATGAGCAGTTCTTC.

J is TRBJ2-1 and V is TRBV2; TRBD2 matches at 9 bases. Unmatched junction bases numbered 9, after V lost 8 bases and J lost 7 bases. Germline V gene sequence: CDR1 SNHLY, CDR2 FYNNEI. The length of the CDR3 is 14 residues. The CDR3 coding sequence is TGTGCCAGCTTGGCGCGGGAGGGCCGTAATGAGCAGTTCTTC. Translation gives CASLAREGRNEQFF.

In DNA, the CDR3 is TGCGCCAGCAGCTTACTAGGGGCCACTGAAAACATTCAGTACTTC. As protein: CASSLLGATENIQYF. J is TRBJ2-4 and V is TRBV5-1; TRBD1 or TRBD2 may be the D gene (5 bases each). This CDR3 is built from 15 residues. Germline CDR1 reads SGHRS; CDR2 reads YFSETQ. V was trimmed by 2 bases and J by 5 bases, leaving 14 bases between them.

The CDR3 reads CASSDPHGSYNEQFF. The CDR3 DNA follows: TGTGCCAGCAGCGATCCCCACGGCTCCTACAATGAGCAGTTCTTC. The V gene is TRBV9, the J gene TRBJ2-1; the D is unclear. The CDR3 has 15 amino acids. The V and J ends lost 3 bases and 0 bases respectively, with 10 bases between them. The germline gives CDR1 SGDLS, CDR2 YYNGEE.

The chain is built from TRBV13 and TRBJ2-3, with TRBD2 matching 13 bases. This CDR3 comprises 17 residues. J was trimmed by 5 bases and V by 5 bases; bases with no gene match: 10. Germline CDR1 and CDR2: PRHDT and FYEKMQ (reference sequence). The CDR3 nucleotides read TGTGCCAGCAGCCCGAGGACTAGCGGGAGAGATGGAGATACGCAGTATTTT. This sequence encodes CASSPRTSGRDGDTQYF.

This sequence joins TRBV5-5 and TRBJ2-7, with D maybe TRBD1 (6 bases). The CDR3 totals 15 residues. Trimming pared 5 bases from V and 3 bases from J, leaving 18 bases between. The germline V gene has CDR1 SGHKS and CDR2 YYEKEE (reference sequence). The CDR3 nucleotides read TGTGCCAGCAGTCTGATAGGGACAACCATCTACGAGCAGTACTTC. This sequence encodes CASSLIGTTIYEQYF.

The chain employs TRBV7-2 and TRBJ2-7; 9 bases agree with TRBD1. The CDR3 spans 14 residues. The germline CDR1 and CDR2 sequences are SGHTA and FQGNSA. After removal of 3 bases from V and 6 bases from J, the junction contained 6 bases not matched to a gene. DNA for the CDR3: TGTGCCAGCAGCTTTGAACAGGGGGCGGGCGAGCAGTACTTC. Encoded protein: CASSFEQGAGEQYF.

The chain carries TRBV2 and TRBJ1-2; TRBD1 matches 8 bases. Germline values: CDR1 SNHLY, CDR2 FYNNEI. This CDR3 spans 15 amino acids. Trimming took 11 bases from V and 1 from J; bases not matched to a gene: 12. CDR3 DNA: TGTGCCGCTCTTCCGGACAGGGTGATTAACTATGGCTACACCTTC. Protein sequence: CAALPDRVINYGYTF.